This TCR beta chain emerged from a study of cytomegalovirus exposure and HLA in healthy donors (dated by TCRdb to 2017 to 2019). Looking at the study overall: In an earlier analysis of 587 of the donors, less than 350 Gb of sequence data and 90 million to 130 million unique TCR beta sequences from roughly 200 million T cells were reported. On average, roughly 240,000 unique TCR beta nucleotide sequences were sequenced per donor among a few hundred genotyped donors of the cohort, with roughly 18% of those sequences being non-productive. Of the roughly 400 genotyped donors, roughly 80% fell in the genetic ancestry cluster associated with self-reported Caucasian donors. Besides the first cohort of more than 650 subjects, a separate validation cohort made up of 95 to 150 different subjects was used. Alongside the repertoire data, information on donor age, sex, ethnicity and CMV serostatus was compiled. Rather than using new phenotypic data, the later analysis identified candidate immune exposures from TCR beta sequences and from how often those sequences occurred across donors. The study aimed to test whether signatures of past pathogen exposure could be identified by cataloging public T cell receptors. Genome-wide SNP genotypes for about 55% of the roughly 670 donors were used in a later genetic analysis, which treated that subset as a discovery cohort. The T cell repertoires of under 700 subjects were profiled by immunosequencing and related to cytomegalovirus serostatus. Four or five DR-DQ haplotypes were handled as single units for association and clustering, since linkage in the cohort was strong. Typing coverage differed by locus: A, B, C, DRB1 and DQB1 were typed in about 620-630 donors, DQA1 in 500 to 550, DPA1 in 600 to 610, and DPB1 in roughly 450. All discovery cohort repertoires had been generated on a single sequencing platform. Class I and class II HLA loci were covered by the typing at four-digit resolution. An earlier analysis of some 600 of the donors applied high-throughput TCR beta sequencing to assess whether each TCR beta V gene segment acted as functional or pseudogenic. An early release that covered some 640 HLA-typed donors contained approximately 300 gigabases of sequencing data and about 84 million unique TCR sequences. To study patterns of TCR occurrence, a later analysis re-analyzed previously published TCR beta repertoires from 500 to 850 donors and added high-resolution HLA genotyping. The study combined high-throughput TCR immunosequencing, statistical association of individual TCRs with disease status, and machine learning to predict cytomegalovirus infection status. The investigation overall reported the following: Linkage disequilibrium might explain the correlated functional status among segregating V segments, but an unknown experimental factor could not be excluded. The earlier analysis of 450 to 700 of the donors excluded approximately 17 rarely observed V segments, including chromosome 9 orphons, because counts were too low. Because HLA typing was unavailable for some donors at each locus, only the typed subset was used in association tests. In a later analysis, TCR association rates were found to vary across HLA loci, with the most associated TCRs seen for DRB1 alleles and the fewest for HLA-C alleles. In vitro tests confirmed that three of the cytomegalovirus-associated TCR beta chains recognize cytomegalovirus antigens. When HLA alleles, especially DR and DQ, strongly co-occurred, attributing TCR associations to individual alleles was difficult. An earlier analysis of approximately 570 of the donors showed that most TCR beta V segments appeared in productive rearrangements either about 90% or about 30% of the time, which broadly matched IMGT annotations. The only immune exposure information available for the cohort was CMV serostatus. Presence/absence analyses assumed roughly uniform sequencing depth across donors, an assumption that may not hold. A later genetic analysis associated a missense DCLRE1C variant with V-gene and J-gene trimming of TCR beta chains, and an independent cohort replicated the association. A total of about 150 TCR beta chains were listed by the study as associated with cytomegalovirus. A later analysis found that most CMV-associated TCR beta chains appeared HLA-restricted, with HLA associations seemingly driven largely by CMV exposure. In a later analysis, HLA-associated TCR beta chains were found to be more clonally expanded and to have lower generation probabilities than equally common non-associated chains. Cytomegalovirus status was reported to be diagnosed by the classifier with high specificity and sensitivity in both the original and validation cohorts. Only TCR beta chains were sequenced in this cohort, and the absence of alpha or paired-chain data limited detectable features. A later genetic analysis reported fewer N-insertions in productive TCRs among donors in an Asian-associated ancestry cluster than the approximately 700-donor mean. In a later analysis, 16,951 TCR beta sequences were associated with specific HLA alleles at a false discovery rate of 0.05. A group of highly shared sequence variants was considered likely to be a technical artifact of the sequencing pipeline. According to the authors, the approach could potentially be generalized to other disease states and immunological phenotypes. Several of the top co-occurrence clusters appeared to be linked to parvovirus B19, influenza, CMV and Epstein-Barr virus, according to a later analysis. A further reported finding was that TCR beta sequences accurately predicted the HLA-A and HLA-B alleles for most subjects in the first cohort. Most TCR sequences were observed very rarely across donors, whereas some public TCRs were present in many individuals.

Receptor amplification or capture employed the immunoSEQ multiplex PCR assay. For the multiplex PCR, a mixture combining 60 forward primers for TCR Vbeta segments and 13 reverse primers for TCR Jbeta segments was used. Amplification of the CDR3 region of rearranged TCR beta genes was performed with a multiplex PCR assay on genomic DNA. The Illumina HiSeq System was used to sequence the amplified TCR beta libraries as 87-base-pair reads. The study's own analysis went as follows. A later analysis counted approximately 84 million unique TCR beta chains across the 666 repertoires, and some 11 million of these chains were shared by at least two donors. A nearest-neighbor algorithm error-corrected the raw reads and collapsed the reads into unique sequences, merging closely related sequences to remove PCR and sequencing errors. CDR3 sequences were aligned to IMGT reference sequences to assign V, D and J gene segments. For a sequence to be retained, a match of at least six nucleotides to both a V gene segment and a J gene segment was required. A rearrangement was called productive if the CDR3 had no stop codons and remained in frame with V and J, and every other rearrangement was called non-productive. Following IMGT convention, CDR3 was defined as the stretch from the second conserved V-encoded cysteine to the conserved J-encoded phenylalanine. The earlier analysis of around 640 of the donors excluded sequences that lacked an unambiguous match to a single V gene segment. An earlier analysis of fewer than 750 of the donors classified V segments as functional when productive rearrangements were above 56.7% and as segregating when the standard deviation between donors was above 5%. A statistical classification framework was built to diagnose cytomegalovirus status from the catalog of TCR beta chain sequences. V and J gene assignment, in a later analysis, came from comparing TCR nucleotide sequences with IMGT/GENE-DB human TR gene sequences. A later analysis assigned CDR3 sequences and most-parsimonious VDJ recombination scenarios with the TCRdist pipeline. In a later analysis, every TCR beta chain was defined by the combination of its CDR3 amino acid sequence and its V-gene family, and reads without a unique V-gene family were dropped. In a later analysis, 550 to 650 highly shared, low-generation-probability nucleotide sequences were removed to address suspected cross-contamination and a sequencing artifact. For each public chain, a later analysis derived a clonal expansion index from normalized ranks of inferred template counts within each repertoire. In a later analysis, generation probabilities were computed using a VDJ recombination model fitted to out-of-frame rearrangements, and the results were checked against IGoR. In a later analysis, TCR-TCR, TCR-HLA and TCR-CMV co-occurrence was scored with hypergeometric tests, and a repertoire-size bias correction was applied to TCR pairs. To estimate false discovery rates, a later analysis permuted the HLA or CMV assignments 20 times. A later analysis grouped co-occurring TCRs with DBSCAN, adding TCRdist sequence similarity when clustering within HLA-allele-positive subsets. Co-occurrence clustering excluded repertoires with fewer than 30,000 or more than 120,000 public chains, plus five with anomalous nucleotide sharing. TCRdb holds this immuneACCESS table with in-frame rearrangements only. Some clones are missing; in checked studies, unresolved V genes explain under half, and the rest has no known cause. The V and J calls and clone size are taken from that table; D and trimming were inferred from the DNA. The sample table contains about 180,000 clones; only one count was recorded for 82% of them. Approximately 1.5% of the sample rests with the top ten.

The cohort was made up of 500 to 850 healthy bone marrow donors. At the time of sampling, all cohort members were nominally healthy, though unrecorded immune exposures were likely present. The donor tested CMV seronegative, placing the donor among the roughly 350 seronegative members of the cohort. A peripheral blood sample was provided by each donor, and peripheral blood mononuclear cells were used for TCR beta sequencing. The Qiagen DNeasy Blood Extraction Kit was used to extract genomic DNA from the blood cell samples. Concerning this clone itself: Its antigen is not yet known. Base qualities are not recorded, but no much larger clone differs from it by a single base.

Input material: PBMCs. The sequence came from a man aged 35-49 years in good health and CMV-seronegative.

This receptor carries the CDR3 CASRGHLNTEAFF. The sequenced DNA: TGTGCCAGCAGGGGACACCTTAACACTGAAGCTTTCTTT. The chain uses TRBV6-1 and TRBJ1-1; a tentative D call is TRBD1 (6 bases match). The V and J ends are trimmed by 6 bases and 2 bases, leaving 10 bases between them. Sequences MNHNS (CDR1) and SASEGT (CDR2) are obtained from the germline V gene. Taken from cysteine to phenylalanine, the CDR3 has 13 residues. Only the CDR3 DNA stays, 39 bases, in frame from base 1.